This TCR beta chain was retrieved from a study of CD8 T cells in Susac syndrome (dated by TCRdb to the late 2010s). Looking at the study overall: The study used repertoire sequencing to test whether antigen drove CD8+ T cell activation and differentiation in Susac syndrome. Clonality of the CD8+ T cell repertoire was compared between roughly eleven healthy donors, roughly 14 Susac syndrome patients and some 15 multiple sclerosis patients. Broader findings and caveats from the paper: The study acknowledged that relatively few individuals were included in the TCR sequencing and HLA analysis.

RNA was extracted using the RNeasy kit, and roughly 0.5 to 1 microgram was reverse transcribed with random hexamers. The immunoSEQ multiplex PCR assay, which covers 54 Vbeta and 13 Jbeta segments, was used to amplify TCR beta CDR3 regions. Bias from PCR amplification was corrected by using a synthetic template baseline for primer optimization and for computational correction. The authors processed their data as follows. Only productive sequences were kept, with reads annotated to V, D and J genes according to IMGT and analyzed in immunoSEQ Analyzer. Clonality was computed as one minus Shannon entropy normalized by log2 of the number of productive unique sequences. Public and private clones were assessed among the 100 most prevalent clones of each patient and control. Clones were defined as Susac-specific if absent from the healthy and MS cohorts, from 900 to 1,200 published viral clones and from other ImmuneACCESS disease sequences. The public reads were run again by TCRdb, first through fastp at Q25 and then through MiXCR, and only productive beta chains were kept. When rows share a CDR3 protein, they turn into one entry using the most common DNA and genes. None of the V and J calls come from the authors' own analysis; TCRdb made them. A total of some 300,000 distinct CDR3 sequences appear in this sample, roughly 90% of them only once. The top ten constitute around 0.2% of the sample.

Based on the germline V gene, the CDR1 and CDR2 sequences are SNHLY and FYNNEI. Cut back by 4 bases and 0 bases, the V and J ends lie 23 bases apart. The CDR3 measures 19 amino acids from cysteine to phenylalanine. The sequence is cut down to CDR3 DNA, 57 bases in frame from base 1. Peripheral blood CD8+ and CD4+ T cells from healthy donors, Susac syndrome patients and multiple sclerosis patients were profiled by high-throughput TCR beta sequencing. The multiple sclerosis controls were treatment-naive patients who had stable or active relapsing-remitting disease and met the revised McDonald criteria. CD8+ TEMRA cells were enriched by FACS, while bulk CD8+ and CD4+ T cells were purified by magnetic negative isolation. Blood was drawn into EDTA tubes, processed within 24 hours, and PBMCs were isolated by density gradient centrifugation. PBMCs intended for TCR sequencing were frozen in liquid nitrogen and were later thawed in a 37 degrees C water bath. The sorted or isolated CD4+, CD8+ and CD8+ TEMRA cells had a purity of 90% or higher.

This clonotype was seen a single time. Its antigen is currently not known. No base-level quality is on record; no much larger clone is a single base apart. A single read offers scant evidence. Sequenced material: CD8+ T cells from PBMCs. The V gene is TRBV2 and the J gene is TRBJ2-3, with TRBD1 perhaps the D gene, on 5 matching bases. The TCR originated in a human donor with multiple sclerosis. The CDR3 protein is CASSGVDRTASLSTDTQYF. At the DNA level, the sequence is TGTGCCAGCAGTGGCGTTGACAGAACCGCATCCCTAAGCACAGATACGCAGTATTTT.